These 4 T cell receptor beta chains were sequenced from one sample in a study of T cell clonotyping in hematopoietic cell transplantation. TCRdb's copy holds only in-frame clones and misses some; the assay was immunoSEQ multiplex PCR. The table lists approximately 3,800 clones, 60% to 85% of them singletons. The sequenced sample was peripheral blood mononuclear cells, obtained 100 days after allogeneic stem cell transplant. The receptors stem from a male patient aged 45-60 years who had an allogeneic stem cell transplant from an unrelated donor, so the T cells may come from the graft donor. Some clones in this sample may be carry-over from other donors' samples.

The chain recombines TRBV19 with TRBJ1-2; D remains ambiguous. The CDR3 totals 12 residues. Trimming took off 5 bases at V and 6 bases at J, with 10 bases between the two ends. CDR1 and CDR2 from the germline V gene are LNHDA and SQIVND (reference sequence). The CDR3, as DNA: TGTGCCAGTAGTGACACCTTCAATGGCTACACCTTC. Its translation: CASSDTFNGYTF.

The chain joins TRBV28 to TRBJ2-1; 9 bases are shared with TRBD2. With 8 bases clipped from V and 16 bases from J, the junction kept 9 bases outside the gene matches. This CDR3 is built from 11 residues. Germline-derived CDR1 and CDR2 are MDHEN and SYDVKM. The CDR3 sequence: CASFSGGRVFF. The CDR3 DNA sequence: TGTGCCAGCTTTTCCGGCGGGAGGGTATTCTTC.

This chain links TRBV9 with TRBJ2-2; perhaps TRBD1 as D (6 bases). Germline CDR1 and CDR2: SGDLS and YYNGEE. The CDR3 sequence is 17 residues long. V lost 3 bases, J lost 6 bases, and 21 bases lay in between. Written as DNA, the CDR3 is TGTGCCAGCAGCGCCTCCTCGACAGGCGGCAGGGCCGGGGAGCTGTTTTTT. Its protein is CASSASSTGGRAGELFF. Full variable domain (outside the CDR3, taken from reference TRBV9 and TRBJ2-2): DSGVTQTPKHLITATGQRVTLRCSPRSGDLSVYWYQQSLDQGLQFLIQYYNGEERAKGNILERFSAQQFPDLHSELNLSSLELGDSALYFCASSASSTGGRAGELFFGEGSRLTVL.

By share, this clone counts as medium-sized (0.01 to 0.1%). This sequence joins TRBV5-4 and TRBJ1-1, with D possibly TRBD1 on 6 matching bases. From germline, CDR1 is SGHNT and CDR2 YYREEE (reference sequence). V lost 4 bases to trimming and J lost 4 bases, with 23 bases between them. The CDR3 length is 17 residues. The CDR3 nucleotides are TGTGCCAGCAGCCCTGGAGGCGGGGCAGGGGCAAGCACTGAAGCTTTCTTT. This gives the protein CASSPGGGAGASTEAFF. The variable domain in full, completed from reference TRBV5-4 and TRBJ1-1, reads ETGVTQSPTHLIKTRGQQVTLRCSSQSGHNTVSWYQQALGQGPQFIFQYYREEENGRGNFPPRFSGLQFPNYSSELNVNALELDDSALYLCASSPGGGAGASTEAFFGQGTRLTVV.